The 9 T cell receptor beta chains below come from one sample, sequenced in a study of blood T cell repertoires in COVID-19. Assay used: immunoSEQ multiplex PCR; TCRdb lists only in-frame clones, some missing. The data show approximately 200,000 clones, with roughly 81% seen just once and 10% to 15% held by the top ten. Sequencing used peripheral blood. The receptors were sampled from a woman of 80 years or more with COVID-19, enrolled during active disease.

This chain connects TRBV19 to TRBJ1-1, with D possibly being TRBD1 (6 bases). V lost 6 bases and J 1 base, leaving 15 bases between the germline ends. Per the germline V gene, CDR1 is LNHDA and CDR2 is SQIVND (reference sequence). The CDR3 totals 15 residues. The chain's CDR3 is CASRRALQGNTEAFF. The CDR3 DNA reads as TGTGCCAGTAGAAGGGCCTTACAGGGGAACACTGAAGCTTTCTTT.

This clone was observed a single time. The rearrangement links TRBV3-1 (or the pseudogene TRBV3-2) to TRBJ1-1, with D uncertain. V was trimmed by 1 base and J by 2 bases, leaving 14 bases between them. Germline lookup yields CDR1 LGHDT and CDR2 YNNKEL (reference sequence). The CDR3 consists of 16 residues. This chain's CDR3 is CASSQGPSRGNTEAFF. CDR3 sequence (DNA): TGTGCCAGCAGCCAAGGACCCTCACGGGGTAACACTGAAGCTTTCTTT.

The gene calls are TRBV2 and TRBJ2-5; 9 positions agree with TRBD1. Germline V CDR1 and CDR2: SNHLY, FYNNEI. V lost 6 bases, J lost 5 bases, and 7 bases stayed unmatched. The CDR3 runs 14 residues. CDR3: CASRRTGVVETQYF. Here the CDR3 DNA reads TGTGCCAGCAGGAGGACAGGGGTGGTGGAGACCCAGTACTTC.

The J gene is TRBJ2-1, the V gene TRBV5-1; TRBD2 agrees at 11 bases. Trimming cost V 2 bases and J 9 bases; bases outside gene matches: 22. CDR1 is SGHRS, CDR2 YFSETQ, per germline. The length of the CDR3 is 20 residues. Written as DNA, the CDR3 is TGCGCCAGCAGCTTCGGAATACTCATACTAGCGGGAGTAACCCGGGGTGAGCAGTTCTTC. Protein product: CASSFGILILAGVTRGEQFF.

This chain uses TRBV27 with TRBJ2-2; D possibly corresponds to TRBD2 (5 bases). V shed 7 bases and J shed 0 bases, with 9 bases lying between them. The CDR3 has 14 residues. Germline V lookup: CDR1 MNHEY, CDR2 SMNVEV (reference sequence). The CDR3 sequence: CASKRRSNTGELFF. Written as DNA, the CDR3 is TGTGCCAGCAAGCGGAGGTCGAACACCGGGGAGCTGTTTTTT.

The count of this clone is one. The rearrangement links TRBV6-5 to TRBJ1-3, with D tentatively TRBD1 (5 bases). The CDR3 is made up of 16 amino acids. The germline V gene has CDR1 MNHEY and CDR2 SVGAGI. V was clipped by 2 bases and J by 4 bases, with 15 bases between them. CDR3 loop: CASSYALGGVGNTIYF. CDR3 sequence (DNA): TGTGCCAGCAGTTACGCCCTTGGGGGGGTCGGAAACACCATATATTTT.

In DNA form, the CDR3 reads TGTGCCAGCAGTATCGGGGGGGTAGGAGGCTACACCTTC. This sequence encodes CASSIGGVGGYTF. The J gene is TRBJ1-2, the V gene TRBV2, with D possibly being TRBD1 (5 bases). CDR1 is SNHLY, CDR2 FYNNEI, per germline. The CDR3 loop spans 13 amino acids. The germline V and J ends were trimmed by 5 bases and 8 bases, with 15 bases remaining between them.

This clone occurred once. This chain joins TRBV25-1 and TRBJ2-5, with 10 bases lining up with TRBD2. The CDR3 has 15 residues. V was pared by 5 bases and J by 4 bases, with 7 bases of the junction left unmatched. Germline values: CDR1 MGHDK, CDR2 SYGVNS. The CDR3 loop reads CASSPPSGGAETQYF. In DNA form, the CDR3 reads TGTGCCAGCAGTCCCCCAAGCGGGGGGGCAGAGACCCAGTACTTC.

The CDR3 bases are TGTGCCAGCAGCCGGGACAGGGGTATCCTTGGGGCCAACGTCCTGACTTTC. It codes for CASSRDRGILGANVLTF. This chain joins TRBV7-9 and TRBJ2-6; TRBD1 matches 10 bases. With V trimmed by 5 bases and J by 3 bases, 7 bases remained unmatched. The CDR3 spans 17 residues. Germline CDR1 reads SEHNR; CDR2 reads FQNEAQ (reference sequence).